This TCR beta chain emerged from a study of T cells in Graves' hyperthyroidism and ophthalmopathy. Findings and limits, study-wide: Model output signaled ophthalmopathy a median around 5.9 months ahead of onset. Most clonotypes expanded in the thyroid (above 0.001) were also present in blood.

This CDR3 region has 11 residues. V lost 5 bases to trimming and J lost 6 bases, with 7 bases between them. Germline loops: CDR1 LNHDA, CDR2 SQIVND (reference sequence). Concerning this clonotype itself: Antigen specificity is unknown.

Researchers took RNA transcripts and amplified the TCR beta CDR3 regions from them. First-round RT-PCR targeting the TCR CDR3 was performed with the HTBI primer set. TCRdb recomputed calls from the multiplex PCR reads with MiXCR, one row per CDR3 protein. The repertoire holds a few hundred thousand distinct CDR3 sequences, approximately 49% seen once, with about 40% in the top ten. Input material: peripheral blood or thyroid tissue (not recorded which). This receptor was taken from an adult woman with Graves' disease, either hyperthyroidism or ophthalmopathy (not recorded which). The rearrangement links TRBV19 to TRBJ1-1; D is unclear. CDR3 region: CASSQTPEAFF. Written as DNA, the CDR3 is TGTGCCAGTAGTCAGACTCCTGAAGCTTTCTTT.